This T cell receptor beta chain was recovered during a study of cytomegalovirus exposure and HLA in healthy donors. Overall study results and limits: Data from an earlier analysis indicated that most TCR beta V segments were productive either about 90% or about 30% of the time.

With respect to this clone: Its antigen is as yet unknown.

The PCR had 60 Vbeta and 13 Jbeta primers. This table comes from immunoSEQ multiplex PCR, and its TCRdb copy is limited to in-frame clones, with some not included. The sample consists of 120,000 or so clones, about 75% of them appearing once. V shed 3 bases and J shed 8 bases, with 17 bases lying between them. Germline CDR1 MNHNS, CDR2 SASEGT. The CDR3 totals 15 residues. Source material: PBMCs. The chain links TRBV6-1 to TRBJ2-1, with D perhaps matching TRBD1 (6 bases). This receptor was taken from a man aged 55 to 70 in good health and CMV-seropositive. The CDR3 region is CASSERRQVRYEQFF. For the CDR3, the DNA is TGTGCCAGCAGTGAGCGGAGACAGGTTCGGTATGAGCAGTTCTTC.